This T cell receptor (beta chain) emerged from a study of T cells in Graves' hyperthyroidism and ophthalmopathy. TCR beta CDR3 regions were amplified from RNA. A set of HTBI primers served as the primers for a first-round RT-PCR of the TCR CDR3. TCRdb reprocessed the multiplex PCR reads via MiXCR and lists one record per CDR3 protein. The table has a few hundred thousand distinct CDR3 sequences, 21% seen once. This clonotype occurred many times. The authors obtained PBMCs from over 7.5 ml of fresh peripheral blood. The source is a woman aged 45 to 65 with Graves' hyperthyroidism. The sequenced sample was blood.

DNA of the CDR3: TGTGCCAGCAGTCAACAAGAGGATACGCAGTATTTT. This translates into CASSQQEDTQYF. The J gene is TRBJ2-3, the V gene TRBV2, with D unclear. Germline V gene data show CDR1 as SNHLY and CDR2 as FYNNEI. The length of the CDR3 is 12 residues. Deletions cut 5 bases from V and 6 bases from J, with 9 bases between. The full variable domain, in which reference TRBV2 and TRBJ2-3 provide the parts outside the CDR3, is EPEVTQTPSHQVTQMGQEVILRCVPISNHLYFYWYRQILGQKVEFLVSFYNNEISEKSEIFDDQFSVERPDGSNFTLKIRSTKLEDSAMYFCASSQQEDTQYFGPGTRLTVL.